These T cell receptor beta chains were read from a single sample in a study of blood T cells in healthy people across ages. TCRdb reanalysed the 5' RACE reads using MiXCR and keeps one entry per CDR3 protein. Here the sample spans approximately 1.5 million distinct CDR3 sequences, approximately 32% being singletons. What was sequenced was blood. The receptor source for this set is a woman between 25 and 40 years old in good health. CDR3s leave out the opening cysteine and the closing phenylalanine or tryptophan. Each record gives: clone size, J gene, CDR3 length, V gene, CDR3 protein. Some rows mark clone size as missing; the rest say once, few, many or name a class of expanded clone.

clone_size: NA
j_call: NA
cdr3_length: 15
v_call: TRBV7-9
cdr3_aa: ASSPLKAGGRGETQY

clone_size: NA
j_call: TRBJ2-1
cdr3_length: 16
v_call: TRBV7-2
cdr3_aa: ASSLEMGGSFSYNEQF

clone_size: NA
j_call: TRBJ1-5
cdr3_length: 12
v_call: TRBV5-5
cdr3_aa: TSSLETGHQPQH

clone_size: few
j_call: TRBJ1-1
cdr3_length: 12
v_call: TRBV3-1
cdr3_aa: ASSRWTGRTEAF

clone_size: few
j_call: TRBJ2-1
cdr3_length: 13
v_call: TRBV28
cdr3_aa: ASSKTGLDYNEQF

clone_size: NA
j_call: TRBJ1-5
cdr3_length: 12
v_call: TRBV28
cdr3_aa: ASARGYSNQPQH

clone_size: NA
j_call: TRBJ2-7
cdr3_length: 13
v_call: TRBV5-1
cdr3_aa: TSWGPGLYAYEQY

clone_size: NA
j_call: TRBJ2-3
cdr3_length: 13
v_call: TRBV28
cdr3_aa: ASASRGQGLDTQY

clone_size: NA
j_call: TRBJ2-5
cdr3_length: 12
v_call: TRBV5-1
cdr3_aa: ASSANHGGETQY

clone_size: NA
j_call: TRBJ2-5
cdr3_length: 16
v_call: TRBV4-1
cdr3_aa: ASSPGTSQFSPQETQY

clone_size: NA
j_call: TRBJ2-3
cdr3_length: 14
v_call: TRBV12-3/TRBV12-4
cdr3_aa: ASKTGLAETADTQY

clone_size: NA
j_call: TRBJ2-1
cdr3_length: 12
v_call: TRBV27
cdr3_aa: ASSRDRVNNEQF

clone_size: NA
j_call: TRBJ1-5
cdr3_length: 15
v_call: TRBV7-9
cdr3_aa: ASSLAGGRNSNQPQH

clone_size: NA
j_call: TRBJ1-1
cdr3_length: 11
v_call: TRBV6-1
cdr3_aa: ASSAQENTEAF

clone_size: few
j_call: TRBJ2-1
cdr3_length: 14
v_call: TRBV5-1
cdr3_aa: ASSLLDRGLSNEQF

clone_size: NA
j_call: TRBJ1-2
cdr3_length: 14
v_call: TRBV3-1
cdr3_aa: ASSRGAAGGGYGYT

clone_size: NA
j_call: TRBJ2-2
cdr3_length: 14
v_call: TRBV5-5
cdr3_aa: ASREVARPRAGELF

clone_size: few
j_call: TRBJ2-3
cdr3_length: 11
v_call: TRBV2
cdr3_aa: ASREGGSDTQY

clone_size: few
j_call: TRBJ2-7
cdr3_length: 13
v_call: TRBV11-2
cdr3_aa: ASSLEGSRRDEQY

clone_size: many
j_call: TRBJ2-1
cdr3_length: 13
v_call: TRBV7-9
cdr3_aa: ASSLVGQGFGEQF

clone_size: few
j_call: TRBJ1-5
cdr3_length: 13
v_call: TRBV9
cdr3_aa: ASSVGGNSNQPQH

clone_size: NA
j_call: TRBJ2-2
cdr3_length: 12
v_call: TRBV29-1
cdr3_aa: SVTPGGGSGELF

clone_size: NA
j_call: TRBJ2-5
cdr3_length: 13
v_call: TRBV20-1
cdr3_aa: SARGGAGGQETQY

clone_size: few
j_call: TRBJ2-2
cdr3_length: 10
v_call: TRBV12-5
cdr3_aa: ASGLVPGELF

clone_size: NA
j_call: TRBJ2-1
cdr3_length: 12
v_call: TRBV27
cdr3_aa: ASSFSGFVNEQF

clone_size: NA
j_call: TRBJ2-7
cdr3_length: 14
v_call: TRBV6-5
cdr3_aa: ASSYSIDRDSYEQY

clone_size: few
j_call: TRBJ2-7
cdr3_length: 12
v_call: TRBV5-6
cdr3_aa: ASREQGAAYEQY

clone_size: few
j_call: TRBJ1-1
cdr3_length: 12
v_call: TRBV7-8
cdr3_aa: ASSHRRGGTEAF

clone_size: few
j_call: TRBJ1-3
cdr3_length: 14
v_call: TRBV20-1
cdr3_aa: SAHNPGQGFGNTIY

clone_size: once
j_call: TRBJ1-1
cdr3_length: 13
v_call: TRBV5-6
cdr3_aa: ASSLERTMNTEAF

clone_size: NA
j_call: TRBJ1-5
cdr3_length: 13
v_call: TRBV4-1
cdr3_aa: ASSQGYGGNQPQH

clone_size: few
j_call: TRBJ2-3
cdr3_length: 13
v_call: TRBV20-1
cdr3_aa: SAGPFGEWPDTQY

clone_size: few
j_call: TRBJ2-1
cdr3_length: 13
v_call: TRBV27
cdr3_aa: ASSQIPQPSNEQF

clone_size: once
j_call: TRBJ1-3
cdr3_length: 21
v_call: TRBV11-2
cdr3_aa: VSSLVGWRMPGTGTSSGNTIY

clone_size: NA
j_call: TRBJ2-1
cdr3_length: 12
v_call: TRBV29-1
cdr3_aa: SVVDGSSYNEQF

clone_size: NA
j_call: TRBJ2-1
cdr3_length: 13
v_call: TRBV20-1
cdr3_aa: SASSGPITTNEQF

clone_size: NA
j_call: TRBJ2-7
cdr3_length: 13
v_call: TRBV5-1
cdr3_aa: ASSSGTSFSYEQY

clone_size: few
j_call: TRBJ1-1
cdr3_length: 12
v_call: TRBV15
cdr3_aa: ATSRDRLEGVAF

clone_size: once
j_call: TRBJ2-3
cdr3_length: 15
v_call: TRBV5-1
cdr3_aa: ASSLGGSGANTDTQY

clone_size: NA
j_call: TRBJ2-5
cdr3_length: 7
v_call: TRBV20-1
cdr3_aa: SAGGRQY

clone_size: NA
j_call: NA
cdr3_length: 13
v_call: TRBV3-1
cdr3_aa: ASSQIAQGYDEQY

clone_size: many
j_call: TRBJ2-1
cdr3_length: 13
v_call: TRBV12-3/TRBV12-4
cdr3_aa: ASSMGTSGRNEQF

clone_size: NA
j_call: TRBJ1-2
cdr3_length: 13
v_call: TRBV7-9
cdr3_aa: ASSFDGTGSYGYT

clone_size: NA
j_call: TRBJ2-4
cdr3_length: 12
v_call: TRBV20-1
cdr3_aa: SATDRASENIQY

clone_size: few
j_call: TRBJ2-5
cdr3_length: 12
v_call: TRBV18
cdr3_aa: ASSPPVEAETQY